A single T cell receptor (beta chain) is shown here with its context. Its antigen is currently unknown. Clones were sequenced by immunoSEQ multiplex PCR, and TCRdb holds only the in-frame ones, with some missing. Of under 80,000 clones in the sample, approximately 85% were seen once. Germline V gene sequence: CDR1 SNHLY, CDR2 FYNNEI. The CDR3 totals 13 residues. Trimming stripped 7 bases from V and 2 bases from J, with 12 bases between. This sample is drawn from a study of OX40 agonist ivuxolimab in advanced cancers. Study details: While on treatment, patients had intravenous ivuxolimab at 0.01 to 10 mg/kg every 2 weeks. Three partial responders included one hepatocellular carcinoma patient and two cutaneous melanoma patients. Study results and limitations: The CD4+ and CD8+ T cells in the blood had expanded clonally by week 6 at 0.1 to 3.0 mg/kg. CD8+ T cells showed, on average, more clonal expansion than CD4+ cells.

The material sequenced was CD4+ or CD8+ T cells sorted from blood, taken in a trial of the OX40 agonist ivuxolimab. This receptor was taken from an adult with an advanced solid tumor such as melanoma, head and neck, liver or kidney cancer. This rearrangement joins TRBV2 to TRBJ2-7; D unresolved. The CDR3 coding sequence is TGTGCCAGCAAGGTGCCCGACACCTACGAGCAGTACTTC. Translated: CASKVPDTYEQYF. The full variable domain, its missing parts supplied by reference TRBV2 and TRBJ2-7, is EPEVTQTPSHQVTQMGQEVILRCVPISNHLYFYWYRQILGQKVEFLVSFYNNEISEKSEIFDDQFSVERPDGSNFTLKIRSTKLEDSAMYFCASKVPDTYEQYFGPGTRLTVT.